This T cell receptor beta chain was observed in a study of beta chain features in type 1 diabetes. Study findings and constraints: Insertions at VDJ junctions were less frequent in type 1 diabetes patients. These patients also deleted more nucleotides at the same junctions. People with Type 1 diabetes carried modestly yet significantly shorter TCRB CDR3s in all four CD4+ subsets.

About this clone itself: No antigen is known for it.

What was sequenced were expressed TCRB transcripts, since all of the isolated RNA had been reverse transcribed. The repertoire was sequenced with immunoSEQ multiplex PCR; TCRdb's copy has only in-frame clones and lacks some. Among roughly 220,000 clones listed, 16% were seen once. V dropped 5 bases and J dropped 1 base, with 9 bases sitting between them. This CDR3 has 13 residues. Germline assignment: CDR1 MNHEY and CDR2 SVGAGI. This clonotype was obtained from a man between 25 and 39 years old with type 1 diabetes. Sequencing was carried out using naive CD4+ T cells from blood. The chain couples TRBV6-5 to TRBJ2-7; perhaps TRBD1 as D (5 bases). CDR3 coding DNA: TGTGCCAGCAGTGACAGTGGTTCCTACGAGCAGTACTTC. As protein: CASSDSGSYEQYF.